The 21 T cell receptor beta chains in this list originate from one sample, sequenced in a study of shared clonotypes between healthy human individuals. Clones were sequenced by immunoSEQ multiplex PCR, and TCRdb holds only the in-frame ones, with some missing. The sample holds just over 2,000,000 clones; 95% are singletons and the top ten take 0.1% to 0.15%. The sample taken for sequencing was naive CD4+ T cells sorted from blood. Regarding subset: CD45RA+ positively selected. The receptor source for this set is a man aged 18 to 35 in good health.

The chain carries TRBV18 and TRBJ2-1, with 11 bases lining up with TRBD2. The CDR3 totals 14 residues. Per the germline V gene, CDR1 is KGHSH and CDR2 is LQKENI. Unmatched junction bases numbered 2, after V lost 3 bases and J lost 7 bases. The CDR3 DNA reads TGTGCCAGCTCACCTGGACTAGCGGGTAATGAGCAGTTCTTC. Protein: CASSPGLAGNEQFF.

Points on this clone: Other nucleotide sequences in the sample specify the same CDR3. The rearrangement joins TRBV5-1 to TRBJ2-5; D uncertain. The germline CDR1 and CDR2 sequences are SGHRS and YFSETQ. This CDR3 is built from 12 residues. Trimming stripped 0 bases from V and 5 bases from J, with 5 bases between. The CDR3 bases are TGCGCCAGCAGCTTGGTGTCCGAGACCCAGTACTTC. It encodes CASSLVSETQYF.

CDR3 nucleotide sequence: TGTGCCAGCAGCCGAGGGGGCACTGAGCAGTTCTTC. Translating it yields CASSRGGTEQFF. This chain links TRBV9 with TRBJ2-1; 7 nucleotides line up with TRBD1. CDR1 and CDR2 from the germline V gene are SGDLS and YYNGEE. This CDR3 has 12 amino acids. The V and J ends lost 4 bases and 9 bases, in that order; junction bases with no gene match: 4.

This rearrangement joins TRBV9 to TRBJ1-2, with a tentative D call TRBD1 (5 bases). V lost 0 bases, J lost 8 bases, and 17 bases lay in between. Germline values: CDR1 SGDLS, CDR2 YYNGEE. The CDR3 runs 15 residues. CDR3 nucleotide sequence: TGTGCCAGCAGCGTAGGATCCGAAGGGGCTGGGGGCTACACCTTC. This encodes CASSVGSEGAGGYTF.

J is TRBJ1-6 and V is TRBV15; 7 bases map to TRBD1. With 3 bases clipped from V and 9 bases from J, the junction kept 14 bases outside the gene matches. The length of the CDR3 is 17 residues. Germline V lookup: CDR1 LNHNV, CDR2 YYDKDF (reference sequence). CDR3 sequence: CATSSDRRRQGTSPLHF. CDR3 DNA sequence: TGTGCCACCAGCAGCGACCGAAGGAGACAGGGAACTTCACCCCTCCACTTT.

The CDR3 loop is CASSPDRGSEAFF. CDR3 bases: TGTGCCAGCAGTCCGGACAGGGGGTCTGAAGCTTTCTTT. The V and J genes are TRBV11-2 and TRBJ1-1, with 10 bases fitting TRBD1. V lost 6 bases to trimming and J lost 6 bases; unmatched junction nucleotides: 4. The CDR3 length is 13 residues. CDR1 is SGHAT, CDR2 FQNNGV, per germline.

This clone was counted a single time. The chain has TRBV7-9 and TRBJ2-1; D perhaps matches TRBD2 (6 bases). The germline V gene has CDR1 SEHNR and CDR2 FQNEAQ (reference sequence). Trimming shortened V by 5 bases and J by 10 bases, and 6 bases separated the two germline ends. The CDR3 covers 10 residues. DNA for the CDR3: TGTGCCAGCAGCCGGGGGGAGCAGTTCTTC. Translation gives CASSRGEQFF.

The V gene is TRBV4-3, the J gene TRBJ2-3, with 10 positions matching TRBD1. V shed 5 bases, J shed 6 bases, and the junction held 8 bases outside the gene matches. Germline V gene lookup returns CDR1 LGHNA and CDR2 YSLEER. The CDR3 sequence is 15 residues long. Here the CDR3 reads CASSARDRGLDTQYF. As DNA, the CDR3 is TGCGCCAGCAGCGCGCGGGACAGGGGCCTGGATACGCAGTATTTT.

Notes on this clone: Other DNA sequences of this sample code for an identical CDR3. The chain employs TRBV10-2 and TRBJ2-7; TRBD1 agrees at 8 bases. V shed 2 bases, J shed 7 bases, and the junction held 4 bases outside the gene matches. Germline V gene lookup returns CDR1 WSHSY and CDR2 SAAADI. CDR3 length equals 13 residues. Here the CDR3 reads CASSEQGAGEQYF. As DNA, the CDR3 is TGCGCCAGCAGTGAGCAGGGGGCGGGGGAGCAGTACTTC.

This chain joins TRBV29-1 and TRBJ1-4, with D maybe TRBD1 (6 bases). Germline V gene sequence: CDR1 SQVTM, CDR2 ANQGSEA. CDR3 length: 14 amino acids. Deletions cut 0 bases from V and 4 bases from J, with 9 bases between. As DNA, the CDR3 is TGCAGCGTTGAAGAAGGGGGTTTTAATGAAAAACTGTTTTTT. This gives the protein CSVEEGGFNEKLFF.

In its sample, this clone was seen once. The J gene is TRBJ1-1, the V gene TRBV2; 11 positions match TRBD1. The junction had 4 bases not matched to a gene; V was cut back by 6 bases and J by 1 base. This CDR3 has 15 residues. Per germline, CDR1 SNHLY and CDR2 FYNNEI. CDR3 DNA sequence: TGTGCCAGCAGCGGACAGGGGGCAGGGAACACTGAAGCTTTCTTT. Its protein is CASSGQGAGNTEAFF.

The rearrangement uses TRBV5-6 and TRBJ2-2; D is possibly TRBD1 (5 bases). Germline CDR1 and CDR2: SGHDT and YYEEEE. The CDR3 has 14 residues. V lost 0 bases, J lost 8 bases, and 11 bases lay in between. The CDR3 reads CASSLGYGAGELFF. The CDR3 nucleotides read TGTGCCAGCAGCTTGGGATATGGGGCTGGGGAGCTGTTTTTT.

The genes are TRBV5-1 and TRBJ2-7; TRBD2 aligns across 8 bases. Germline V lookup: CDR1 SGHRS, CDR2 YFSETQ. This CDR3 spans 15 amino acids. J was trimmed by 5 bases and V by 4 bases; bases with no gene match: 11. In DNA form, the CDR3 reads TGCGCCAGCAGCGCCGGCGGGGGGCGCAGCGACGAGCAGTACTTC. It yields the protein CASSAGGGRSDEQYF.

This chain joins TRBV28 and TRBJ1-5; D is uncertain. Trimming stripped 11 bases from V and 6 bases from J, with 14 bases between. This CDR3 comprises 12 residues. The germline V gene has CDR1 MDHEN and CDR2 SYDVKM. The CDR3 nucleotides are TGTGCCTCTCATAGGGAGGTTCAGCCCCAGCATTTT. This sequence encodes CASHREVQPQHF.

This clone was seen just once. This chain links TRBV18 with TRBJ1-1, with D hard to call. V lost 3 bases and J lost 11, with 13 bases in between. The CDR3 is made up of 12 amino acids. Germline V gene data show CDR1 as KGHSH and CDR2 as LQKENI. CDR3 nucleotide sequence: TGTGCCAGCTCACCGCGGGAAGGTTTTGCTTTCTTT. Its translation: CASSPREGFAFF. Supplemented by reference TRBV18 and TRBJ1-1, the full variable domain reads NAGVMQNPRHLVRRRGQEARLRCSPMKGHSHVYWYRQLPEEGLKFMVYLQKENIIDESGMPKERFSAEFPKEGPSILRIQQVVRGDSAAYFCASSPREGFAFFGQGTRLTVV.

V gene TRBV6-5 combines with J gene TRBJ2-7; TRBD2 is a possible D gene (7 bases). CDR1 and CDR2 (germline): MNHEY, SVGAGI. V was pared by 6 bases and J by 2 bases, with 17 bases between. This CDR3 has 15 residues. CDR3 protein: CASSRGLPSAYEQYF. The CDR3, as DNA: TGTGCCAGCAGCAGGGGACTACCTTCCGCCTACGAGCAGTACTTC.

The chain recombines TRBV2 with TRBJ1-5; D remains unclear. The CDR3 runs to 14 residues. Germline V CDR1 and CDR2: SNHLY, FYNNEI. The V end was cut by 6 bases, the J end by 0 bases, with 9 bases between. Here the CDR3 DNA reads TGTGCCAGCAGGGCCCGGGATAGCAATCAGCCCCAGCATTTT. It codes for CASRARDSNQPQHF. Full variable domain (outside the CDR3, taken from reference TRBV2 and TRBJ1-5): EPEVTQTPSHQVTQMGQEVILRCVPISNHLYFYWYRQILGQKVEFLVSFYNNEISEKSEIFDDQFSVERPDGSNFTLKIRSTKLEDSAMYFCASRARDSNQPQHFGDGTRLSIL.

In this sample, this clone turned up once. J is TRBJ2-7 and V is TRBV6-5, with TRBD2 identical over 7 bases. Germline V gene sequence: CDR1 MNHEY, CDR2 SVGAGI. The CDR3 contains 14 residues. V trimming: 4 bases; J trimming: 3 bases; junction bases outside the gene matches: 6. DNA of the CDR3: TGTGCCAGCAGTTGGGGCGGGAGAGGCTACGAGCAGTACTTC. Amino acids: CASSWGGRGYEQYF.

The rearrangement joins TRBV7-2 to TRBJ2-3; TRBD2 might be the D (6 bases). The CDR3 sequence is 13 residues long. Deletions cut 5 bases from V and 6 bases from J, with 12 bases between. CDR1 and CDR2 (germline): SGHTA, FQGNSA. CDR3 loop: CASSPRTIDTQYF. For the CDR3, the DNA is TGTGCCAGCAGCCCACGGACTATTGATACGCAGTATTTT. The full variable domain, in which reference TRBV7-2 and TRBJ2-3 provide the parts outside the CDR3, is GAGVSQSPSNKVTEKGKDVELRCDPISGHTALYWYRQSLGQGLEFLIYFQGNSAPDKSGLPSDRFSAERTGGSVSTLTIQRTQQEDSAVYLCASSPRTIDTQYFGPGTRLTVL.

In its sample, this clone was seen once. The chain carries TRBV10-3 and TRBJ2-1; 7 nucleotides match TRBD1. Per germline, CDR1 ENHRY and CDR2 SYGVKD. Trimming at V came to 3 bases and at J to 0 bases, leaving 2 bases not matched to a gene. The CDR3 consists of 15 residues. The CDR3: CAISDAGGSYNEQFF. CDR3 DNA sequence: TGTGCCATCAGTGATGCAGGGGGCTCCTACAATGAGCAGTTCTTC.

The J gene is TRBJ1-5, the V gene TRBV5-6; D gene ambiguous. This CDR3 is built from 15 residues. The germline V and J ends were trimmed by 5 bases and 7 bases, with 19 bases remaining between them. Germline V gives CDR1 SGHDT, CDR2 YYEEEE. CDR3 coding DNA: TGTGCCAGCAGTTATATGGGGTCCCCCGGGCAGCCCCAGCATTTT. Translation: CASSYMGSPGQPQHF.